The clone carrying this T cell receptor beta chain was seen ten or more times. No antigen is known for it. The authors amplified TCR beta CDR3 regions from RNA transcripts. Following a first-round RT-PCR that used HTBI primers, a second-round multiplex PCR was carried out. TCRdb re-analysed the multiplex PCR reads in MiXCR, keeping a single row per CDR3 protein. The sample includes about 410,000 distinct CDR3 sequences, around 19% seen only once; the top ten take about 1.6%. This CDR3 comprises 15 residues. Germline V gene sequence: CDR1 MDHEN, CDR2 SYDVKM. V dropped 3 bases and J dropped 1 base, with 12 bases sitting between them. The sample belongs to a study of Graves' ophthalmopathy and Graves' hyperthyroidism. Study-level results: The majority of expanded thyroid clonotypes above 0.001 frequency also occurred in blood. Using 13 signatures, a model distinguished ophthalmopathy from stable hyperthyroidism, reaching about 90% sensitivity and around 81% specificity.

Clinical symptoms, serum thyroxine, TRAb, thyroid ultrasound and orbital computed tomography formed the basis of diagnosis. The sample taken for sequencing was peripheral blood. The sequence came from a woman between 18 and 30 years old with Graves' ophthalmopathy. The chain joins TRBV28 to TRBJ1-1; D call uncertain. This CDR3 reads CASSFNADGNTEAFF. The CDR3 DNA reads as TGTGCCAGCAGTTTTAATGCGGACGGGAACACTGAAGCTTTCTTT.